This T cell receptor beta chain emerged from a study of tumor-infiltrating lymphocytes in primary liver carcinoma. In the study overall: Sample yields, roughly 3.65 to 8 million productive TCRbeta reads, were similar across the tissue types.

General study results and limits: Tumors reached a significantly greater top-250-clone fraction than blood did (p = 0.039). Lesser overlap characterized tumor-adjacent and tumor-blood pairs relative to tumor region pairs.

The trim removed 5 bases at V and 1 base at J, leaving 4 bases unmatched. The germline gives CDR1 MRHNA, CDR2 SNTAGT. This CDR3 is 15 amino acids long. Worth noting for this clonotype: Its specificity is unknown.

Synthesis of TCR beta cDNA was carried out from approximately 0.55 ug total RNA with a constant-region primer. Slightly modified ARM-PCR with three nested multiplex PCR rounds yielded TCR beta libraries. Both of the initial two PCR rounds ran for roughly 11 cycles and employed TRBV1-TRBV30 forward primers alongside a C-beta reverse primer. TCRdb reprocessed the multiplex PCR reads with MiXCR, giving one entry per CDR3 protein. In the table there are some 200,000 distinct CDR3 sequences, 65% of which are singletons. RNA isolated from unsorted whole blood supplied the blood RNA, with germline DNA also extracted. There were only treatment-naive patients, all with chronic HBV infection.

Specimen: peripheral blood. The receptor was derived from an older woman with primary liver carcinoma and hepatitis B virus infection. The gene calls are TRBV6-4 and TRBJ1-2; 10 nucleotides match TRBD1. The CDR3 sequence: CASSLRDRGNYGYTF. The CDR3 bases are TGTGCCAGCAGTCTGCGGGACAGGGGTAACTATGGCTACACCTTC.